In this sample, the clone carrying this T cell receptor beta chain turned up a few times. Its antigen is not known. The sample originates from a study of shared clonotypes between healthy human individuals. Study-level findings and limits: Naive subsets typically showed greater estimated richness than memory subsets.

Germline CDR1 SNHLY, CDR2 FYNNEI. This CDR3 has 14 amino acids. V was pared by 2 bases and J by 4 bases, with 11 bases between. TCRdb's table, derived via immunoSEQ multiplex PCR, lists solely in-frame clones and lacks some. The sample consists of approximately 2,300,000 clones, roughly 92% of them appearing once. This sequence joins TRBV2 and TRBJ1-2, with D possibly TRBD1 on 6 matching bases. The receptor was derived from a young man in good health. Some clones in this sample may be carry-over from other donors' samples. The sample comprised naive CD4+ T cells from PBMCs. Subset of the sample: CD45RA+ positively selected. As DNA, the CDR3 is TGTGCCAGCAGTGAAAAGTGGACAGTCTATGGCTACACCTTC. Protein: CASSEKWTVYGYTF.